This is a list of T cell receptor beta chains from one sample in a study of T cell repertoires in cytomegalovirus infection. TCRdb fed the reads into MiXCR, producing one record per CDR3 protein. Here the sample spans approximately 250,000 distinct CDR3 sequences, about 7% being singletons. Sequencing was done on a sample of PBMCs. The source of these receptors is a human donor in good health (CMV status not recorded). Some clones in this sample may be carry-over from other donors' samples. The CDR3 runs from the conserved cysteine through the conserved F or W.

CDR3 protein: CASSQDPASNVQYF; J gene: TRBJ2-4; V gene: TRBV4-1
CDR3 protein: CSARDFSGQGYYEQYF; J gene: TRBJ2-7; V gene: TRBV20-1
CDR3 protein: CASSLDLGSGYEQYF; J gene: TRBJ2-7; V gene: TRBV11-2
CDR3 protein: CASSALKTGAGANVLTF; J gene: TRBJ2-6; V gene: TRBV13
CDR3 protein: CASSGTYTEAFF; J gene: TRBJ1-1; V gene: TRBV7-2
CDR3 protein: CASSLYSASGEPWDTQYF; J gene: TRBJ2-3; V gene: TRBV11-2
CDR3 protein: CSARTGGRETQYF; J gene: TRBJ2-5; V gene: TRBV20-1
CDR3 protein: CASSYVQSGSGELFF; J gene: TRBJ2-2; V gene: TRBV6-2/TRBV6-3
CDR3 protein: CASSYSPGGARDTEAFF; J gene: TRBJ1-1; V gene: TRBV6-2/TRBV6-3
CDR3 protein: CASSSPSNPNEQFF; J gene: TRBJ2-1; V gene: TRBV7-9
CDR3 protein: CASSERGREAFF; J gene: TRBJ1-1; V gene: TRBV7-2